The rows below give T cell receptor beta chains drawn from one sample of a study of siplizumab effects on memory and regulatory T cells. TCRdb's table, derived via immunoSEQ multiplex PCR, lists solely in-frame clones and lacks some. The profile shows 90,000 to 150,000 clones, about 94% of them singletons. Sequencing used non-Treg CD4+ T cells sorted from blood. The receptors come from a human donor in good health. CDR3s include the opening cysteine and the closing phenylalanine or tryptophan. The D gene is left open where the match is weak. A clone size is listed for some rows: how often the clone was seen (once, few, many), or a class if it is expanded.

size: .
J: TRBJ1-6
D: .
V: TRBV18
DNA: TGTGCCAGCTCGATGATGAATTCACCCCTCCACTTT
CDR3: CASSMMNSPLHF

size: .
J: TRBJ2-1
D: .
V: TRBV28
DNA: TGTGCCAGCACCCTAGAGGGTCGTGAGCAGTTCTTC
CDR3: CASTLEGREQFF

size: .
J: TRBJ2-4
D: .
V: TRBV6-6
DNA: TGTGCCAGCAGCTTTCAGGGGGGTATCCAAAACATTCAGTACTTC
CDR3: CASSFQGGIQNIQYF

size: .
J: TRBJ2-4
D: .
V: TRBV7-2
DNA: TGTGCCAGCAGCACTTACTCAAGGGGGGCGCGGAACATTCAGTACTTC
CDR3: CASSTYSRGARNIQYF

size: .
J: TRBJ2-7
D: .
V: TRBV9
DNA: TGTGCCAGCAGCGTAGAAGGGATCTCCTACGAGCAGTACTTC
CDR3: CASSVEGISYEQYF

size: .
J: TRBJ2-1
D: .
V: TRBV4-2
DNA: TGTGCCAGCAGCCGAACATTAGGGACTGAGCAGTTCTTC
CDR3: CASSRTLGTEQFF

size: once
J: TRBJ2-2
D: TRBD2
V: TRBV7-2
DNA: TGTGCCAGCAGCTTAGGCGGGGGGGCCGGGGAGCTGTTTTTT
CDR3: CASSLGGGAGELFF

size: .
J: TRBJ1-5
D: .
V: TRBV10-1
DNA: TGCGCCAGCAGTGCAGGGCTCGATCAGCCCCAGCATTTT
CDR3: CASSAGLDQPQHF

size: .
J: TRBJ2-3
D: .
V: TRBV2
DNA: TGTGCCAGCAGTGACGTAGATACGCAGTATTTT
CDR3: CASSDVDTQYF

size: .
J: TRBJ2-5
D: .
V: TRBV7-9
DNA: TGTGCCAGCAGTCGGAGCCCCCAGAGGGAGACCCAGTACTTC
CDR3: CASSRSPQRETQYF

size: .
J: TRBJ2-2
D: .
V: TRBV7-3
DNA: TGTGCCAGCAGTCTTACCCTGATCGGGGAGCTGTTTTTT
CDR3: CASSLTLIGELFF

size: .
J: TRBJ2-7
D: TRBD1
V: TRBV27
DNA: TGTGCCAGCAGTTCTCAGGGACAGGGTAACGAGCAGTACTTC
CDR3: CASSSQGQGNEQYF

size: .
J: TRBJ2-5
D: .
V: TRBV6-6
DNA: TGTGCCAGCAGTTACCCAGGGAAGGAGACCCAGTACTTC
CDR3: CASSYPGKETQYF

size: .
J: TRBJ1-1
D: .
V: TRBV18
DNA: TGTGCCAGCTCACCAACCCCCGGTACAGGGAAGAACACTGAAGCTTTCTTT
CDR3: CASSPTPGTGKNTEAFF

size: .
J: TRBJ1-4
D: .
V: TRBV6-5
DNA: TGTGCCAGCAGTCCCGTTCTTTCTAATGAAAAACTGTTTTTT
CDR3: CASSPVLSNEKLFF

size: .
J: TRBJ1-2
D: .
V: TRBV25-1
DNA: TGTGCCAGCAGTGAATCGGGGGGGAACTATGGCTACACCTTC
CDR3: CASSESGGNYGYTF

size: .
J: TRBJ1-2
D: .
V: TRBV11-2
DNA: TGTGCCAGCAGCCTCCGAAGTACAGACTACTATGGCTACACCTTC
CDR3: CASSLRSTDYYGYTF

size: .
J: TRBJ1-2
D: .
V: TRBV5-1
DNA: TGCGCCAGCAGTTCCGGCGGGGGTAACTATGGCTACACCTTC
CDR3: CASSSGGGNYGYTF

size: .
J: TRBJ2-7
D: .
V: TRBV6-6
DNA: TGTGCCAGCAGTGACCTTCGATCTGACATCTACGAGCAGTACTTC
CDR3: CASSDLRSDIYEQYF

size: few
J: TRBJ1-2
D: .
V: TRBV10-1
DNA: TGCGCCAGCAGTGATGGGGGGCAAAAGTCCTTC
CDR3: CASSDGGQKSF

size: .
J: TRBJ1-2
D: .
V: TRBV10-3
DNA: TGTGCCATCAGTGAGGGAGAAGCCACCTATGGCTACACCTTC
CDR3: CAISEGEATYGYTF

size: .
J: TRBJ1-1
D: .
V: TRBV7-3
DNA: TGTGCCAGCAGCTTATCACGGGACACTGAAGCTTTCTTT
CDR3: CASSLSRDTEAFF

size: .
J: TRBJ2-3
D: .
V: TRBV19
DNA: TGTGCCAGTAGTATACGACTCGGCACAGATACGCAGTATTTT
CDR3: CASSIRLGTDTQYF

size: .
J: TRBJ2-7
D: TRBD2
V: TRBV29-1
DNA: TGCAGCGCCGGACGGGGGGACTACGAGCAGTACTTC
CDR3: CSAGRGDYEQYF

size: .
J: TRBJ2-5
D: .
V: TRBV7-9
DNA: TGTGCCAGCAGCTTACCCCATGGCGAGACCCAGTACTTC
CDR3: CASSLPHGETQYF

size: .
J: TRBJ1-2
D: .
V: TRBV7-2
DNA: TGTGCCAGCAGCTTCCTTCCGGGCTTATATGGCTACACCTTC
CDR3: CASSFLPGLYGYTF

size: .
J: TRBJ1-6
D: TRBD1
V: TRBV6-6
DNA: TGTGCCAGTTCTGACAGGGATAATTCACCCCTCCACTTT
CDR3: CASSDRDNSPLHF

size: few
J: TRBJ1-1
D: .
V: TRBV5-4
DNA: TGTGCCAGCAGCTTCGGGGGCGCGGACACTGAAGCTTTCTTT
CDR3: CASSFGGADTEAFF

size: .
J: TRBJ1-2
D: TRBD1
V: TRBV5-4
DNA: TGTGCCAGCAGCCCCGGACAGGTCTACTATGGCTACACCTTC
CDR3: CASSPGQVYYGYTF

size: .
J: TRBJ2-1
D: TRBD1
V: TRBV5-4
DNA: TGTGCCAGCAGTCCCCCGTCGAAACCGGGACAGGACTACAATGAGCAGTTCTTC
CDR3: CASSPPSKPGQDYNEQFF

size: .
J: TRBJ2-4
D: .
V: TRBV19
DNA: TGTGCCAGTAGTATGCGACCCCAGAACATTCAGTACTTC
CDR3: CASSMRPQNIQYF

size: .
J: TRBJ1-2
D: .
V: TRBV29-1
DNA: TGCAGCGTTGGGACGAGCGGCTACACCTTC
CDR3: CSVGTSGYTF

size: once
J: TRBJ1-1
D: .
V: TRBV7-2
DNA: TGTGCCAGCAGCCCCAGAGGGAGGAACACTGAAGCTTTCTTT
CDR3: CASSPRGRNTEAFF

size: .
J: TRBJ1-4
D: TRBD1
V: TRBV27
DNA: TGTGCCAGCAGACCCTACCGGGACAGGGGGCGAGGAAAACTGTTTTTT
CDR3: CASRPYRDRGRGKLFF

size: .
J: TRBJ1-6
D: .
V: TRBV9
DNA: TGTGCCAGCAGCCCCGGACAGTCCTATAATTCACCCCTCCACTTT
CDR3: CASSPGQSYNSPLHF

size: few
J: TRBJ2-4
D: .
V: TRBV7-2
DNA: TGTGCCAGCAGCTTAGCCGGGGCCAAAAACATTCAGTACTTC
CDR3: CASSLAGAKNIQYF

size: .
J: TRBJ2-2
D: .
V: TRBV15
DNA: TGTGCCACCAGCAGAGAGTTCCCCGGGGAGCTGTTTTTT
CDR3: CATSREFPGELFF